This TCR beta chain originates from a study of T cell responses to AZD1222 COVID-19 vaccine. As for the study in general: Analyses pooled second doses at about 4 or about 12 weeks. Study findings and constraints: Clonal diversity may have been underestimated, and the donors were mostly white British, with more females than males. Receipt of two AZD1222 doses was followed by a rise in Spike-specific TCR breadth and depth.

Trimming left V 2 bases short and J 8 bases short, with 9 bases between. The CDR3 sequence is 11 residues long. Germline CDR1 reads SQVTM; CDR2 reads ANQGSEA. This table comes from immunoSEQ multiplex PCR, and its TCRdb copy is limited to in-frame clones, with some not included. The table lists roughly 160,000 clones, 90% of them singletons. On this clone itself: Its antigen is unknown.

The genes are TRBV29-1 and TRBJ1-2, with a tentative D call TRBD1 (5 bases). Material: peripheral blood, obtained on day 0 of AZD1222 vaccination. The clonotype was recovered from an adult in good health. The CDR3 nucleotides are TGCAGCGTTGAAAGCGGGGGAGGCTACACCTTC. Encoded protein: CSVESGGGYTF.